This TCR beta chain was documented in a study of identifying expanded T cells in peripheral blood. The CDR3 has 17 residues. V lost 0 bases and J 5 bases, leaving 16 bases between the germline ends. The germline V gene has CDR1 LGHNA and CDR2 YSLEER. Clones were sequenced by immunoSEQ multiplex PCR, and TCRdb holds only the in-frame ones, with some missing. The table lists about 110,000 clones, roughly 90% of them singletons. The chain employs TRBV4-3 and TRBJ1-4; maybe TRBD1 (5 bases). The TCR comes from a person between 18 and 75 years old in good health. Sequencing was done on a sample of blood. DNA of the CDR3: TGCGCCAGCAGCCAAGATCGATTGGGGACCATAAATGAAAAACTGTTTTTT. Its protein is CASSQDRLGTINEKLFF.